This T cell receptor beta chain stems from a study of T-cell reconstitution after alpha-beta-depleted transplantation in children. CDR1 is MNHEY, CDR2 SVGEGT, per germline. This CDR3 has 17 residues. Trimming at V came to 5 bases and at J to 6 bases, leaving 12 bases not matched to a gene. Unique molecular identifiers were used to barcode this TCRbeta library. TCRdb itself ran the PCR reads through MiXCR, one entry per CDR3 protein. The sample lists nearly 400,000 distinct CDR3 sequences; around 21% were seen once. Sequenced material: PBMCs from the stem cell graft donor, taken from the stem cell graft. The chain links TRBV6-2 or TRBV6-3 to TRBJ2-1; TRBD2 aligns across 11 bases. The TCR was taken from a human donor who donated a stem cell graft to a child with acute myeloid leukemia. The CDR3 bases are TGTGCCAGCAGTACCAAACTAGCGGGAGCAGTCGGCAATGAGCAGTTCTTC. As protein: CASSTKLAGAVGNEQFF.